What follows describes a single TCR beta chain. Its antigen is as yet unknown. Researchers prepared the TRB cDNA libraries using 5' RACE with UMI labels. TCRdb reanalyzed the 5' RACE reads, giving one entry per CDR3 protein sequence and no DNA. The sample has approximately 45,000 distinct CDR3 sequences. These data belong to a study of CXCR3-negative and CXCR3-positive naive CD8 T cells. The CDR3 has 11 amino acids. Germline V lookup: CDR1 KGHDR, CDR2 SFDVKD. Whole-study results and caveats: Memory CD8+ cells had much lower diversity, and both naive subsets had comparably high diversity. Between one naive subset and the other, surface CD5 was comparable, and TCR strength was inferred from TRB CDR3 properties. Once cells were cryopreserved, CXCR3 expression went down partly, and most assays used fresh PBMCs. Within a donor, both naive subsets shared TRBV-TRBJ usage, unlike memory cells.

The chain joins TRBV24-1 to TRBJ2-4; absent DNA, TCRdb's TRBD2 call cannot be checked. The sequence came from a human donor in good health. Some clones in this sample may be carry-over from other donors' samples. Sequencing used memory CD8+ T cells from blood. CDR3 protein: CATEAGNIQYF.